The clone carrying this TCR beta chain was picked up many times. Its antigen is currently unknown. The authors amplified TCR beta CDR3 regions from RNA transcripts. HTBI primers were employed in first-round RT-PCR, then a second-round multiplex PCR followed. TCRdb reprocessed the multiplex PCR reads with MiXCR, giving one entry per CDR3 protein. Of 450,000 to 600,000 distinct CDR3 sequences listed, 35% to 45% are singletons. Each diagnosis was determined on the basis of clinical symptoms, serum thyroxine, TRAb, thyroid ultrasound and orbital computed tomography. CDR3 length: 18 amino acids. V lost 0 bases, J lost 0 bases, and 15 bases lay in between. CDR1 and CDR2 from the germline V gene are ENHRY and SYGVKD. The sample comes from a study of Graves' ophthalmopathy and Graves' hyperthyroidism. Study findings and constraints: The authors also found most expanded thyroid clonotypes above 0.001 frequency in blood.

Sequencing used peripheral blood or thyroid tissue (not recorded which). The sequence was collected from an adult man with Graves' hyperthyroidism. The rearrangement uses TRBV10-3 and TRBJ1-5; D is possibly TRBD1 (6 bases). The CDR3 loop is CAISESRQVGNSNQPQHF. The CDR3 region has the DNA TGTGCCATCAGTGAGTCGCGACAGGTGGGGAATAGCAATCAGCCCCAGCATTTT.